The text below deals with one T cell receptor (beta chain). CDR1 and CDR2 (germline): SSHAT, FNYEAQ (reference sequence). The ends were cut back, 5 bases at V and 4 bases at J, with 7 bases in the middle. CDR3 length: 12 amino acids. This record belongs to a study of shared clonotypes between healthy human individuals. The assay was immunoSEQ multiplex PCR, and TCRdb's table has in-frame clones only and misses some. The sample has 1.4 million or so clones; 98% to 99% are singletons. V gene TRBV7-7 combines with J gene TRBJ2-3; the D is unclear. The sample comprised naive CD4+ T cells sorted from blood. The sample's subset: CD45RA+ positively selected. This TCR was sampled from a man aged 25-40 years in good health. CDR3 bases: TGTGCCAGCAGCCCAGGTTCAGATACGCAGTATTTT. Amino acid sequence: CASSPGSDTQYF.